These 11 T cell receptor beta chains came from one sample sequenced in a study of identical twins. MiXCR, run by TCRdb on the 5' RACE reads, gives a single entry per CDR3 protein. The table includes approximately 500,000 distinct CDR3 sequences, roughly 24% detected once. The same sample was also used in a study of T cells expressing NK-cell markers.

The sample was CD4+ T cells sorted from blood. Every receptor here comes from a woman younger than 35 in good health.

This rearrangement joins TRBV5-1 to TRBJ1-3; tentative D call: TRBD1 (5 bases). This CDR3 region has 16 residues. Per the germline V gene, CDR1 is SGHRS and CDR2 is YFSETQ. Trimming left V 0 bases short and J 0 bases short, with 10 bases between. The CDR3 reads CASSLGQGSSGNTIYF. The DNA of the CDR3 is TGCGCCAGCAGCTTGGGGCAGGGCAGCTCTGGAAACACCATATATTTT. The whole variable domain, remainder taken from reference TRBV5-1 and TRBJ1-3, is KAGVTQTPRYLIKTRGQQVTLSCSPISGHRSVSWYQQTPGQGLQFLFEYFSETQRNKGNFPGRFSGRQFSNSRSEMNVSTLELGDSALYLCASSLGQGSSGNTIYFGEGSWLTVV.

V is TRBV15 and J is TRBJ2-7; D unresolved. Germline CDR1 LNHNV, CDR2 YYDKDF (reference sequence). CDR3 length equals 16 residues. The V and J ends lost 3 bases and 5 bases respectively, with 20 bases between them. The CDR3 sequence is CATSSFLLPTAHEQYF. The CDR3 DNA reads TGTGCCACCAGCAGTTTCCTCCTACCTACCGCCCACGAGCAGTACTTC.

The rearrangement joins TRBV11-2 to TRBJ2-5; 12 positions match TRBD2. V lost 5 bases, J lost 10 bases, and 14 bases stayed unmatched. Looked up from germline, CDR1 is SGHAT and CDR2 is FQNNGV. This CDR3 is 16 amino acids long. The CDR3 sequence: CASSPRLGLAGRGQYF. CDR3 in DNA: TGTGCCAGCAGCCCACGATTAGGACTAGCGGGGAGAGGCCAGTACTTC.

The chain is built from TRBV20-1 and TRBJ2-1; D is undetermined. Deletions cut 0 bases from V and 9 bases from J, with 9 bases between. Looked up from germline, CDR1 is DFQATT and CDR2 is SNEGSKA (reference sequence). The CDR3 contains 12 residues. As DNA, the CDR3 is TGCAGTGCTAGAGATGGGAAGGCTGAGCAGTTCTTC. Residues: CSARDGKAEQFF.

This clonotype was recorded a few times. J is TRBJ2-7 and V is TRBV3-1, with 9 bases identical to TRBD2. CDR1 LGHDT and CDR2 YNNKEL come from the germline V gene (reference sequence). The CDR3 sequence is 15 residues long. Trimming at V came to 4 bases and at J to 8 bases, leaving 12 bases not matched to a gene. DNA of the CDR3: TGTGCCAGCAGCCCCCTGGGTAGCGGGAGCTCCAAGCAGTACTTC. This sequence encodes CASSPLGSGSSKQYF.

In this sample, this clonotype turned up a few times. The genes are TRBV5-1 and TRBJ1-1, with D tentatively TRBD1 (5 bases). CDR3 length: 14 amino acids. Trimming stripped 1 base from V and 3 bases from J, with 10 bases between. CDR1 and CDR2 from the germline V gene are SGHRS and YFSETQ. This CDR3 is CASSLSGWDTEAFF. DNA for the CDR3: TGCGCCAGCAGCTTGTCAGGGTGGGACACTGAAGCTTTCTTT.

This chain uses TRBV29-1 with TRBJ2-1; 10 bases are shared with TRBD2. V lost 3 bases and J lost 7; bases outside the gene matches: 6. The germline V gene has CDR1 SQVTM and CDR2 ANQGSEA. The CDR3 spans 14 residues. The CDR3 sequence is CSVDLASGSNEQFF. CDR3 bases: TGCAGCGTTGACTTGGCTAGCGGGAGTAATGAGCAGTTCTTC.

This clonotype has ten or more counts. The rearrangement joins TRBV7-2 to TRBJ2-7; 13 bases are shared with TRBD2. V was clipped by 1 base and J by 0 bases; unmatched bases: 0. The CDR3 totals 16 residues. CDR1 and CDR2 (germline): SGHTA, FQGNSA. Here the CDR3 reads CASSLGTSGSSYEQYF. For the CDR3, the DNA is TGTGCCAGCAGCTTAGGGACTAGCGGGAGCTCCTACGAGCAGTACTTC.

The chain combines TRBV29-1 with TRBJ1-5; possible D gene TRBD1, 6 bases. Germline assignment: CDR1 SQVTM and CDR2 ANQGSEA. The V end was cut by 5 bases, the J end by 0 bases, with 11 bases between. CDR3 size: 14 residues. CDR3 coding DNA: TGCAGCGTTACTACAGGGTATAGCAATCAGCCCCAGCATTTT. Its protein is CSVTTGYSNQPQHF.

This clonotype was counted at least ten times. The V call is TRBV5-1, the J call TRBJ1-5; 9 positions match TRBD1. The CDR3 is made up of 15 amino acids. From germline, CDR1 is SGHRS and CDR2 YFSETQ. V lost 4 bases and J lost 8; bases outside the gene matches: 10. In nucleotides, the CDR3 is TGCGCCAGCAGCCTCACAGGGGGCGAGAGGGAGCCCCAGCATTTT. Its translation is CASSLTGGEREPQHF.

This clonotype was seen a handful of times. The rearrangement uses TRBV29-1 and TRBJ2-7, with TRBD1 matching 10 bases. Germline V lookup: CDR1 SQVTM, CDR2 ANQGSEA. The CDR3 totals 13 residues. The V gene end was trimmed by 6 bases and the J gene end by 6 bases; junction bases not matched to a gene: 8. The CDR3: CSVQGQGLGEQYF. CDR3 DNA sequence: TGCAGCGTCCAGGGACAGGGGTTGGGCGAGCAGTACTTC.